The clone carrying this T cell receptor beta chain was recorded only once. No antigen is known for it. This specimen comes from a study of lymphopenia after photon versus proton radiotherapy. Broader study findings: Oligoclonal CD8+ Temra expansion after nadir drove photon patients' diversity drop.

The junction had 4 bases not matched to a gene; V was cut back by 1 base and J by 4 bases. This CDR3 spans 16 amino acids. Germline V gene lookup returns CDR1 SGHVS and CDR2 FQNEAQ. The method was immunoSEQ multiplex PCR; TCRdb's version includes in-frame clones alone and lacks a portion of them. This sample has 55,000 to 70,000 clones, with around 88% found just once. Sample: peripheral blood, taken from a patient treated with photon-based radiotherapy. V is TRBV7-8 and J is TRBJ2-2; 9 nucleotides align to TRBD1. The sequence was collected from a man in his forties with gastric cancer. CDR3 DNA sequence: TGTGCCAGCAGCTTAGTACAGGGGGCGGCCACCGGGGAGCTGTTTTTT. Protein sequence: CASSLVQGAATGELFF.